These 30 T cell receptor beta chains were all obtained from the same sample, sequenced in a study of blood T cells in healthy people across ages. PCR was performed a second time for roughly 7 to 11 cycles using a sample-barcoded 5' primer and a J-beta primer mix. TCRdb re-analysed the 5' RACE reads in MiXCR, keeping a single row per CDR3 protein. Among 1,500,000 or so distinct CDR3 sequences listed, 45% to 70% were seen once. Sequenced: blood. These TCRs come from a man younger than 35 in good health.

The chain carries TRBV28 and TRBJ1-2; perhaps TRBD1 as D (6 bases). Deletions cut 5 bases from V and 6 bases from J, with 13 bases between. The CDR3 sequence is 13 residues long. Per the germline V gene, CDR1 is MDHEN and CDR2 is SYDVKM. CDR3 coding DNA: TGTGCCAGCAGTCCCAACAGGGCAGATGGCTACACCTTC. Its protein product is CASSPNRADGYTF.

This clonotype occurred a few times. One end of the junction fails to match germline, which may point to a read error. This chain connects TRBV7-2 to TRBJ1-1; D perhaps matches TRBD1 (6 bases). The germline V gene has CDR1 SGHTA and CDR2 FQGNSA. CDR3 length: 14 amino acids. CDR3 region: CASSLVRGNTEAFF. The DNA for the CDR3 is TGTGCCAGCAGTTTAGTCAGGGGGAACACTGAAGCTTTCTTT.

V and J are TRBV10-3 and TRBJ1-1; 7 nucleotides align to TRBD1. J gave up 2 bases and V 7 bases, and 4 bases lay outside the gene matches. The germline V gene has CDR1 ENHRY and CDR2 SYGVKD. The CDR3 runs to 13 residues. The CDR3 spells CAIMGQINTEAFF. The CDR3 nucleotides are TGTGCCATCATGGGACAGATAAACACTGAAGCTTTCTTT.

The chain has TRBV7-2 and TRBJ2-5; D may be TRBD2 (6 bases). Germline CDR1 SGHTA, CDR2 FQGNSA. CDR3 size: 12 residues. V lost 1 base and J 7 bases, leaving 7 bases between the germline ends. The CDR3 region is CASSLVGRTQYF. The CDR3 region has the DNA TGTGCCAGCAGCTTAGTCGGGAGGACCCAGTACTTC. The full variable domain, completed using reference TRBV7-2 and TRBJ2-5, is GAGVSQSPSNKVTEKGKDVELRCDPISGHTALYWYRQSLGQGLEFLIYFQGNSAPDKSGLPSDRFSAERTGGSVSTLTIQRTQQEDSAVYLCASSLVGRTQYFGPGTRLLVL.

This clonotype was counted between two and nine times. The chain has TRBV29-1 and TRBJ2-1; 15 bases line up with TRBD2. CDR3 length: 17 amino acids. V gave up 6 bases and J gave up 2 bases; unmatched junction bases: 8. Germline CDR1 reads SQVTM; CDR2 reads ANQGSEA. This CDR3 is CSVEGLAGGPPYNEQFF. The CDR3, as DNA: TGCAGCGTGGAGGGACTAGCGGGGGGCCCGCCCTACAATGAGCAGTTCTTC.

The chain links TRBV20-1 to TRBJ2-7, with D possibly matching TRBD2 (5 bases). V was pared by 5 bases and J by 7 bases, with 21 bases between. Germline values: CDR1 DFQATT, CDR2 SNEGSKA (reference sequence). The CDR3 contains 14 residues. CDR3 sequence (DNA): TGCAGTGCTGGCGGGCCCGCGTTAACCAATGAGCAGTACTTC. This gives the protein CSAGGPALTNEQYF.

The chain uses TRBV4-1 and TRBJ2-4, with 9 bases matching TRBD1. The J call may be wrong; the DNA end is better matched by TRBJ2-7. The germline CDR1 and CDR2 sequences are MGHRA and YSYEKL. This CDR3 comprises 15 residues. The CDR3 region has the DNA TGCGCCAGCAGCCAGTCCGGGACAGGGATCGACGAGCAGTACTTC. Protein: CASSQSGTGIDEQYF.

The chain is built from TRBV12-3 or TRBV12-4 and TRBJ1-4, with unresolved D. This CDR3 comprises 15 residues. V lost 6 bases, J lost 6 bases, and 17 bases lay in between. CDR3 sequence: CASSLGSGWDEKLFF. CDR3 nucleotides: TGTGCCAGCAGCCTAGGGTCGGGGTGGGATGAAAAACTGTTTTTT.

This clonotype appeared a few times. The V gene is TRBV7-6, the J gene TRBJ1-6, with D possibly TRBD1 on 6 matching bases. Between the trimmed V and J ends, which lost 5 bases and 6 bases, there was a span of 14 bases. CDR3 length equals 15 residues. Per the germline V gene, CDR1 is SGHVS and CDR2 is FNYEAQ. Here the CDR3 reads CASSPTGNSNSPLHF. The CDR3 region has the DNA TGTGCCAGCAGCCCCACAGGGAACTCTAATTCACCCCTCCACTTT. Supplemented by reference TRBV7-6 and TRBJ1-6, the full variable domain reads GAGVSQSPRYKVTKRGQDVALRCDPISGHVSLYWYRQALGQGPEFLTYFNYEAQQDKSGLPNDRFSAERPEGSISTLTIQRTEQRDSAMYRCASSPTGNSNSPLHFGNGTRLTVT.

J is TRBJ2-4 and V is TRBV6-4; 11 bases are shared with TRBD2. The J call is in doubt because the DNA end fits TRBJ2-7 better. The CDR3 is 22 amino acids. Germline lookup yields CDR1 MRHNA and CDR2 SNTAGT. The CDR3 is CASLATQGEKGTSGLPVHEQYF. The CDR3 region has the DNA TGTGCCAGCCTAGCGACTCAAGGGGAAAAAGGGACTAGCGGCCTACCGGTCCACGAGCAGTACTTC.

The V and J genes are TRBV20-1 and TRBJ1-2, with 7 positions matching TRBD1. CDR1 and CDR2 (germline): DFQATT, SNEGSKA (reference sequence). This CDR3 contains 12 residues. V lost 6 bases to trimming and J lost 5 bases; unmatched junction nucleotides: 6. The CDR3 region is CSADRAEYGYTF. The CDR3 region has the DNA TGCAGTGCCGACAGGGCCGAGTATGGCTACACCTTC.

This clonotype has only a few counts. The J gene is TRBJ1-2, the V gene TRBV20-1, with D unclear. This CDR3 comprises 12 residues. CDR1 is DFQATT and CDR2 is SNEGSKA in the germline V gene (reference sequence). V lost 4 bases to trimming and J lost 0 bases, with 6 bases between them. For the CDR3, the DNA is TGCAGTGCTACCCGCACTAACTATGGCTACACCTTC. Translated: CSATRTNYGYTF.

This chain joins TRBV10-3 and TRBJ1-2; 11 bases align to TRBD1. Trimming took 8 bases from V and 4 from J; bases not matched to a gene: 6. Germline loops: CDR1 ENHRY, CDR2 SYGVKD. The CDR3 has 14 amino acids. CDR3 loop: CAIVEGQGGYGYTF. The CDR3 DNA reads TGTGCCATCGTGGAGGGACAGGGGGGCTATGGCTACACCTTC.

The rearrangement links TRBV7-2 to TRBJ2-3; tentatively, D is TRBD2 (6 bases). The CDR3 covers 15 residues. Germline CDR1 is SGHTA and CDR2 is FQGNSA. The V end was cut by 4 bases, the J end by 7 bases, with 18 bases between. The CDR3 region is CASSYAGGGRNTQYF. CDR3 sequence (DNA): TGTGCCAGCAGCTACGCCGGGGGAGGAAGAAATACGCAGTATTTT.

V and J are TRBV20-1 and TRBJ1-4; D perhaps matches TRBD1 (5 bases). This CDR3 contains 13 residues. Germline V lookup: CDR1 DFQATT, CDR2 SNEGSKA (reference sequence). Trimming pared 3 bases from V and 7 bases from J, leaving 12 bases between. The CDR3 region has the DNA TGCAGTGCTAGGGCCGATGGGGCTGAAAAACTGTTTTTT. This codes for CSARADGAEKLFF.

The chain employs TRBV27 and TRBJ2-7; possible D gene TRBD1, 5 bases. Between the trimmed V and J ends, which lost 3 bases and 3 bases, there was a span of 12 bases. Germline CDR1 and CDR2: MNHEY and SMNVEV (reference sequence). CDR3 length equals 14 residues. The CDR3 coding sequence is TGTGCCAGCAGTTTCGGTGTAGGGGTCTACGAGCAGTACTTC. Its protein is CASSFGVGVYEQYF.

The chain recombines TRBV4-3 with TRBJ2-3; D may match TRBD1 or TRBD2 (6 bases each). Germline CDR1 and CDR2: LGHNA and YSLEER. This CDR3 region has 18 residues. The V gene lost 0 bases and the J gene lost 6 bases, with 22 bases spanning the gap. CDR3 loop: CASSQEGRGTYPPDTQYF. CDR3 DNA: TGCGCCAGCAGCCAAGAAGGTCGGGGGACATACCCTCCTGATACGCAGTATTTT.

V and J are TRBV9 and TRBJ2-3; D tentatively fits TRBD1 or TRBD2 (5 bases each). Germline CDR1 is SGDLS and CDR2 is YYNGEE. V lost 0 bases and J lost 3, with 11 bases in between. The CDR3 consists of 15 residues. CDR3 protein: CASSVGVGETDTQYF. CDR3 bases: TGTGCCAGCAGCGTAGGTGTGGGGGAGACAGATACGCAGTATTTT.

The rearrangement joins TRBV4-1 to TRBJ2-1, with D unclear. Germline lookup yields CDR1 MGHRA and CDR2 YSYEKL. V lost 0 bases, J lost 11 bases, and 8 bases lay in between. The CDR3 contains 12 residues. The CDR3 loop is CASSQDASQQFF. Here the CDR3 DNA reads TGCGCCAGCAGCCAAGATGCCTCCCAGCAGTTCTTC.

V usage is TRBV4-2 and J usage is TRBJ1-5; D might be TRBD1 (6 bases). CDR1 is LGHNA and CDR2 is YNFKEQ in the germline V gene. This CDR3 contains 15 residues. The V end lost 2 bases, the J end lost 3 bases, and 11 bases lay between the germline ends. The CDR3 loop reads CASSQLPGVNQPQHF. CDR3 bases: TGTGCCAGCAGCCAACTCCCAGGGGTCAATCAGCCCCAGCATTTT.

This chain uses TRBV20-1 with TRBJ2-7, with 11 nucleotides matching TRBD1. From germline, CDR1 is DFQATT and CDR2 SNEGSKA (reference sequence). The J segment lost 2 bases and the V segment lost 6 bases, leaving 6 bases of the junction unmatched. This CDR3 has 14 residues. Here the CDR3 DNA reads TGCAGTGCCTCGGGACAGGGGGGGCCCTACGAGCAGTACTTC. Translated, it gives CSASGQGGPYEQYF.

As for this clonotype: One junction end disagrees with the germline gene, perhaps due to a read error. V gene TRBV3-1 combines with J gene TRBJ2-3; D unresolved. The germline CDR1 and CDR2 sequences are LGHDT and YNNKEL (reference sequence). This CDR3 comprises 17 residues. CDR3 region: CASGQSEVRGGTDTQYF. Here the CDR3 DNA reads TGTGCCAGCGGCCAAAGTGAAGTCCGAGGCGGCACAGATACGCAGTATTTT.

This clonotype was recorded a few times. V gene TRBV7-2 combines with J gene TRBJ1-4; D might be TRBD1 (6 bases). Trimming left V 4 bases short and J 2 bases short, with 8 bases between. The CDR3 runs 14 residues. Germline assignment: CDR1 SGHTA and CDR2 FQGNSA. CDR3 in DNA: TGTGCCAGCAGCTCAGGGGTCACTAATGAAAAACTGTTTTTT. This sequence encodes CASSSGVTNEKLFF.

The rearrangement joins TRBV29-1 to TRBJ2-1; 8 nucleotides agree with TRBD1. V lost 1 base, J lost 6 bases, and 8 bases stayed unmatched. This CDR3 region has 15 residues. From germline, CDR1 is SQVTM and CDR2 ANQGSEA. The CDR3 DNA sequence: TGCAGCGTTGAAGGAAGCAGGGGGCTTAGCAATGAGCAGTTCTTC. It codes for CSVEGSRGLSNEQFF.

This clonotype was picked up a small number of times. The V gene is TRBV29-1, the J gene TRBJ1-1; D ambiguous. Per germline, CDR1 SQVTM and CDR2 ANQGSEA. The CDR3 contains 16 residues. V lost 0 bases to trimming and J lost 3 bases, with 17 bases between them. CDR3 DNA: TGCAGCGTTGAAGATTTCGCCTGGGGTGGGGACACTGAAGCTTTCTTT. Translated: CSVEDFAWGGDTEAFF.

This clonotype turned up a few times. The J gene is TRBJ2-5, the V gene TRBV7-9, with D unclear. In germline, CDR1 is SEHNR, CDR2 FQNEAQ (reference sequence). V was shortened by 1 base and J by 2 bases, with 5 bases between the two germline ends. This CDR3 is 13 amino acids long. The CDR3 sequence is CASSLVDQETQYF. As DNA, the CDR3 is TGTGCCAGCAGCTTAGTCGATCAAGAGACCCAGTACTTC.

CDR3 region: CASSSRIGSPEAFF. The CDR3 nucleotides read TGTGCCAGCAGCTCAAGGATAGGGAGTCCTGAAGCTTTCTTT. The V and J genes are TRBV7-9 and TRBJ1-1, with D unclear. The germline V gene encodes CDR1 SEHNR and CDR2 FQNEAQ (reference sequence). Trimming pared 4 bases from V and 6 bases from J, leaving 15 bases between. CDR3 length: 14 amino acids.

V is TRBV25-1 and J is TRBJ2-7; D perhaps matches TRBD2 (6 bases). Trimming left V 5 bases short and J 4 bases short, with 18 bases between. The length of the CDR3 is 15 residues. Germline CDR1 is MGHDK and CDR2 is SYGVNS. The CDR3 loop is CASSSKWEASYEQYF. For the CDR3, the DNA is TGTGCCAGCAGTTCGAAGTGGGAGGCCAGTTACGAGCAGTACTTC.

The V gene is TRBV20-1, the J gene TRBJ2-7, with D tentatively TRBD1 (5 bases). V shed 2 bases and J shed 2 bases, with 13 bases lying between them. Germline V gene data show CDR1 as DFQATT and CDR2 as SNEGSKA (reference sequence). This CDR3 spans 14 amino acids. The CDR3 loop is CSARSSDNTYEQYF. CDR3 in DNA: TGCAGTGCTAGATCTTCGGACAATACCTACGAGCAGTACTTC.

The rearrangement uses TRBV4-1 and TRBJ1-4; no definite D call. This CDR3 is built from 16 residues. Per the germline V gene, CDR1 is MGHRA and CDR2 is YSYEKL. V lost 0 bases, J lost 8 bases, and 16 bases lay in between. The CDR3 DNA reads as TGCGCCAGCAGCCAAGAGTTAGAGGCCCCCGCGGAAAAACTGTTTTTT. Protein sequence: CASSQELEAPAEKLFF.